The 21 T cell receptor beta chains reported below all come from one sample, sequenced in a study of blood T cells in healthy people across ages. Sample-barcoded 5' priming and a J-beta primer mix drove a second PCR of roughly 6 to 12 cycles. TCRdb independently ran MiXCR on the 5' RACE reads; one entry per CDR3 protein. The sample lists more than 800,000 distinct CDR3 sequences, 29% occurring once. Sequencing was carried out using blood. The receptor set was obtained from a woman of 80 years or more in good health.

The chain has TRBV20-1 and TRBJ2-5; TRBD1 aligns across 7 bases. Per the germline V gene, CDR1 is DFQATT and CDR2 is SNEGSKA (reference sequence). Trimming at V came to 3 bases and at J to 3 bases, leaving 4 bases not matched to a gene. This CDR3 is built from 13 residues. In nucleotides, the CDR3 is TGCAGTGCTAGGGGACAGACTGAAGAGACCCAGTACTTC. Its protein product is CSARGQTEETQYF.

The rearrangement joins TRBV2 to TRBJ2-4; a possible D gene is TRBD1 (6 bases). V was cut by 6 bases and J by 7 bases, with 13 bases left in between. Germline lookup yields CDR1 SNHLY and CDR2 FYNNEI. The CDR3 sequence is 13 residues long. The CDR3 nucleotides are TGTGCCAGCAGCGACGGTCAGGGGAACATTCAGTACTTC. Translated: CASSDGQGNIQYF.

The table lists this clonotype with a few counts. The chain is built from TRBV5-5 and TRBJ2-3; tentative D call: TRBD2 (6 bases). CDR3 size: 15 residues. V gave up 3 bases and J gave up 2 bases, with 13 bases separating them. The germline gives CDR1 SGHKS, CDR2 YYEKEE (reference sequence). Here the CDR3 reads CASSWRDVPTDTQYF. The DNA for the CDR3 is TGTGCCAGCAGCTGGCGGGATGTTCCCACAGATACGCAGTATTTT.

This clonotype has just a few counts. The gene calls are TRBV27 and TRBJ2-6; TRBD1 is a possible D gene (6 bases). Trimming took 6 bases from V and 3 from J, leaving 15 bases between them. Germline V CDR1 and CDR2: MNHEY, SMNVEV (reference sequence). The CDR3 sequence is 16 residues long. CDR3 nucleotide sequence: TGTGCCAGCAGGTCTAAGAGGGGGTATGGGGCCAACGTCCTGACTTTC. Translation gives CASRSKRGYGANVLTF.

Worth noting for this clonotype: A much larger clone differs from this one at a single base, so this may be a read error. The DNA of the CDR3 is TGTGCCAGCAGCAGATTAACAGGTTCAACTAATGGAAAACTGTTTTTT. This translates into CASSRLTGSTNGKLFF. The rearrangement links TRBV7-9 to TRBJ1-4, with a tentative D call TRBD1 (5 bases). The CDR3 has 16 residues. Germline V lookup: CDR1 SEHNR, CDR2 FQNEAQ (reference sequence).

To note about this clonotype: A much larger clone lies a single base off, so this may be a read error. This chain connects TRBV27 to TRBJ2-1; the match to TRBD2 covers 8 bases. This CDR3 contains 16 residues. The V and J ends lost 5 bases and 2 bases, in that order; junction bases with no gene match: 8. Germline V CDR1 and CDR2: MNHEY, SMNVEV (reference sequence). The CDR3: CASSREPGGAYNEQFF. Here the CDR3 DNA reads TGTGCCAGCAGTCGTGAGCCGGGGGGGGCCTACAATGAGCAGTTCTTC.

Only a few counts were recorded for this clonotype. A read error may be the cause here, since a much bigger clone is one base away. The CDR3 nucleotides read TGTGCCGGCAGTTTAGGGGGCAAGACTGGCTACACCTTC. Residues: CAGSLGGKTGYTF. The chain combines TRBV25-1 with TRBJ1-2; 7 bases agree with TRBD1. The CDR3 covers 13 residues. Germline CDR1 MGHDK, CDR2 SYGVNS.

V is TRBV5-1 and J is TRBJ2-4; D gene unclear. CDR3 size: 14 residues. The germline CDR1 and CDR2 sequences are SGHRS and YFSETQ. Trimming cost V 4 bases and J 1 base, with 9 bases left between them. CDR3 bases: TGCGCCAGCAGCCCCCTTGAGGCCAAAAACATTCAGTACTTC. Translation: CASSPLEAKNIQYF. Looking up the rest from reference TRBV5-1 and TRBJ2-4 gives the full variable domain: KAGVTQTPRYLIKTRGQQVTLSCSPISGHRSVSWYQQTPGQGLQFLFEYFSETQRNKGNFPGRFSGRQFSNSRSEMNVSTLELGDSALYLCASSPLEAKNIQYFGAGTRLSVL.

The V and J genes are TRBV7-2 and TRBJ1-4; tentative D call: TRBD1 (5 bases). The CDR3 runs to 13 residues. Trimming stripped 5 bases from V and 8 bases from J, with 12 bases between. Per germline, CDR1 SGHTA and CDR2 FQGNSA. CDR3 sequence reads: CASSPPWGEKLFF. The CDR3 coding sequence is TGTGCCAGCAGCCCACCTTGGGGCGAAAAACTGTTTTTT.

The chain couples TRBV7-9 to TRBJ2-5, with 8 bases that match TRBD2. With V trimmed by 2 bases and J by 0 bases, 5 bases remained unmatched. The CDR3 spans 16 residues. The germline V gene has CDR1 SEHNR and CDR2 FQNEAQ (reference sequence). The CDR3 sequence is CASSLYLAGYQETQYF. CDR3 nucleotides: TGTGCCAGCAGCTTATACCTAGCGGGTTACCAAGAGACCCAGTACTTC.

The chain has TRBV5-1 and TRBJ2-6, with TRBD1 matching over 10 bases. Germline trimming cut 4 bases from V and 0 bases from J; bases unmatched to any gene: 10. Germline assignment: CDR1 SGHRS and CDR2 YFSETQ. This CDR3 is 19 amino acids long. The CDR3 region has the DNA TGCGCCAGCAGCCCCGGTCGGGACAGGGGTAACTCTGGGGCCAACGTCCTGACTTTC. It yields the protein CASSPGRDRGNSGANVLTF.

The V gene is TRBV3-1, the J gene TRBJ1-2, with D unresolved. Deletions cut 4 bases from V and 4 bases from J, with 13 bases between. In germline, CDR1 is LGHDT, CDR2 YNNKEL (reference sequence). CDR3 length: 14 residues. This CDR3 is CASSRRQTLYGYTF. CDR3 bases: TGTGCCAGCAGCCGTCGGCAGACCCTCTATGGCTACACCTTC.

This clonotype was recorded at least ten times. V gene TRBV5-1 combines with J gene TRBJ2-3; perhaps D is TRBD1 or TRBD2 (6 bases each). CDR3 size: 16 residues. Germline CDR1 is SGHRS and CDR2 is YFSETQ. V was trimmed by 3 bases and J by 3 bases, leaving 17 bases between them. This CDR3 reads CASSSGKQGGTDTQYF. For the CDR3, the DNA is TGCGCCAGCAGCTCCGGTAAACAGGGAGGTACAGATACGCAGTATTTT.

This clonotype was counted ten times or more. The V call is TRBV7-2, the J call TRBJ2-3; D not certain. The CDR3 totals 12 residues. Per germline, CDR1 SGHTA and CDR2 FQGNSA. V was clipped by 1 base and J by 7 bases, with 6 bases between them. The CDR3 is CASSLDGYTQYF. The CDR3 region has the DNA TGTGCCAGCAGCTTAGATGGATATACGCAGTATTTT.

Regarding this clonotype: A read error may explain this, as a much larger clone is one base away. The J gene is TRBJ2-7, the V gene TRBV6-2 or TRBV6-3; weak D call: TRBD2 (7 bases). The length of the CDR3 is 16 residues. CDR1 and CDR2 (germline): MNHEY, SVGEGT. The V end was cut by 6 bases, the J end by 12 bases, with 30 bases between. CDR3 amino acids: CASRTLAAGAENIRYF. CDR3 DNA sequence: TGTGCCAGCAGGACCTTGGCGGCGGGGGCAGAAAACATTCGGTACTTC.

This clonotype occurred a few times. A much larger clone is a single base away; this may be a read error. V and J are TRBV5-1 and TRBJ2-1; D unresolved. The J call may be incorrect, as the DNA end agrees better with TRBJ2-7. CDR3 length equals 16 residues. Per germline, CDR1 SGHRS and CDR2 YFSETQ. CDR3 bases: TGCGCCAGCAGCCAAATTCTAGGCGAGTCCTACAATGAGCAGTACTTC. Its translation is CASSQILGESYNEQYF.

On this clonotype itself: One end of the junction is discordant with germline, which a read error may explain. The rearrangement links TRBV5-1 to TRBJ2-1; D possibly corresponds to TRBD1 (5 bases). The germline V gene encodes CDR1 SGHRS and CDR2 YFSETQ. The CDR3 has 11 residues. The CDR3 region is CACSIDSSQFF. As DNA, the CDR3 is TGCGCCTGCAGCATAGACAGTTCGCAGTTCTTC.

The chain carries TRBV28 and TRBJ1-2; D gene ambiguous. Germline V gene lookup returns CDR1 MDHEN and CDR2 SYDVKM. V was trimmed by 8 bases and J by 4 bases, leaving 14 bases between them. The CDR3 spans 13 residues. The CDR3, as DNA: TGTGCCAGCGGACTCTCGGTAACCTATGGCTACACCTTC. Protein: CASGLSVTYGYTF.

This clonotype was detected ten times or more. The chain combines TRBV15 with TRBJ2-3; 7 nucleotides line up with TRBD2. The CDR3 consists of 16 residues. With 3 bases clipped from V and 2 bases from J, the junction kept 8 bases outside the gene matches. The germline CDR1 and CDR2 sequences are LNHNV and YYDKDF (reference sequence). The CDR3 region is CATSRGGSGSTDTQYF. In DNA, the CDR3 is TGTGCCACCAGCAGGGGGGGGAGCGGTTCCACAGATACGCAGTATTTT.

V gene TRBV12-3 or TRBV12-4 combines with J gene TRBJ2-5; weak D call: TRBD2 (7 bases). Trimming pared 0 bases from V and 0 bases from J, leaving 14 bases between. The CDR3 is 17 amino acids. The CDR3 DNA sequence: TGTGCCAGCAGTTTAGCGTGGGGGGGCGGACACCAAGAGACCCAGTACTTC. Translated, it gives CASSLAWGGGHQETQYF.

This chain links TRBV3-1 with TRBJ2-1, with D perhaps matching TRBD2 (5 bases). Germline-derived CDR1 and CDR2 are LGHDT and YNNKEL (reference sequence). This CDR3 contains 16 residues. Trimming removed 3 bases from V and 2 bases from J, with 14 bases in between. CDR3 bases: TGTGCCAGCAGCCAGCCAGCGGTCCTTCCCTACAATGAGCAGTTCTTC. Its protein product is CASSQPAVLPYNEQFF.